What follows describes a single TCR beta chain. As yet, its antigen is unknown. CDR3 size: 17 residues. Germline V lookup: CDR1 MNHNS, CDR2 SASEGT. Germline trimming cut 3 bases from V and 3 bases from J; bases unmatched to any gene: 12. The data belong to a study of cytomegalovirus exposure and HLA in healthy donors. About the research overall: Some 180 million T cells yielded some 120 million unique TCR beta sequences in earlier analysis. Tens of millions of unique TCRs, all from HLA-typed donors, were included in an early release of the data.

Each donor was healthy, and each was a bone marrow donor. Study-level findings and limits: In vitro confirmation showed three CMV-associated chains to be CMV antigen specific.

The study ran its PCR with 60 Vbeta and 13 Jbeta primers. Sequencing used immunoSEQ multiplex PCR; TCRdb keeps in-frame clones, though not all of them. The table lists some 120,000 clones. The chain couples TRBV6-1 to TRBJ1-2; TRBD1 aligns across 8 bases. The receptor comes from a man younger than 35 in good health and CMV-seronegative. Specimen: PBMCs. CDR3 coding DNA: TGTGCCAGCAGTGACAGGGGGCTCGGGTCCAATCACTATGGCTACACCTTC. Residues: CASSDRGLGSNHYGYTF.